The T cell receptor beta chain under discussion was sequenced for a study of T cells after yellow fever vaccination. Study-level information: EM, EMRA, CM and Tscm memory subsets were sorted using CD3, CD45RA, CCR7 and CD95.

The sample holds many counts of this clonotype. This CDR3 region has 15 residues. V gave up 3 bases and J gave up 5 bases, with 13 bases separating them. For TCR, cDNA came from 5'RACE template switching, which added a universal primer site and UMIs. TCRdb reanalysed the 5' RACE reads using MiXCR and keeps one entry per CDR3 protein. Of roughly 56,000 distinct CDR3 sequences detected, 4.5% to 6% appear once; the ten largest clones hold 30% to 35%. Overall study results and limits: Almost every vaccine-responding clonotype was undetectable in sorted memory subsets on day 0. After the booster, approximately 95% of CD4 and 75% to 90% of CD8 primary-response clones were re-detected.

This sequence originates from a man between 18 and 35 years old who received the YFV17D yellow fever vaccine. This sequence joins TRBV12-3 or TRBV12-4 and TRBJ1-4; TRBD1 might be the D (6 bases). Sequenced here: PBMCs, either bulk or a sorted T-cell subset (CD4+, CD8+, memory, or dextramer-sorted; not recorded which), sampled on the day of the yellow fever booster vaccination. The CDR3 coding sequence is TGTGCCAGCAGTTTCCCACAGGGATTAAATGAAAAACTGTTTTTT. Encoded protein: CASSFPQGLNEKLFF.